The 27 T cell receptor beta chains given below trace back to one sample, sequenced in a study of memory CD4+ T cells and cytomegalovirus serostatus. Data came from immunoSEQ multiplex PCR; TCRdb stores just in-frame clones and leaves some out. The sample includes about 64,000 clones, approximately 80% of them seen just once. Single viable CD3+CD4+CD8-CD45RO+ cells were sorted as the memory CD4+ T cells. Sequenced material: memory CD4+ T cells from blood. Every receptor here comes from an adult in good health and CMV-seronegative.

CDR3 loop: CASSATFGVYGYTF. The CDR3 region has the DNA TGTGCCAGCAGTGCCACCTTTGGGGTTTATGGCTACACCTTC. The chain recombines TRBV27 with TRBJ1-2; D not resolved. V shed 5 bases and J shed 5 bases, with 15 bases lying between them. The CDR3 consists of 14 residues. Germline-derived CDR1 and CDR2 are MNHEY and SMNVEV (reference sequence).

V and J are TRBV18 and TRBJ1-5, with unresolved D. The germline CDR1 and CDR2 sequences are KGHSH and LQKENI. V lost 4 bases to trimming and J lost 9 bases, with 22 bases between them. The CDR3 length is 16 residues. Here the CDR3 reads CASSRLNAGSGSPQHF. Written as DNA, the CDR3 is TGTGCCAGCTCACGCTTGAACGCGGGATCTGGGTCGCCCCAGCATTTT.

The genes are TRBV28 and TRBJ1-2, with D possibly being TRBD1 (6 bases). There are 15 residues in the CDR3. Germline V gene data show CDR1 as MDHEN and CDR2 as SYDVKM. V was pared by 4 bases and J by 8 bases, with 20 bases between. The CDR3 reads CASSSADRKFRGYTF. CDR3 DNA sequence: TGTGCCAGCAGTTCCGCCGACAGGAAATTCAGGGGCTACACCTTC.

The rearrangement uses TRBV10-3 and TRBJ1-1; unclear D gene. V was trimmed by 11 bases and J by 3 bases, leaving 16 bases between them. Germline lookup yields CDR1 ENHRY and CDR2 SYGVKD. The CDR3 spans 13 residues. The CDR3 region has the DNA TGTGCCCTCCGAGCCGCTGGGGACACTGAAGCTTTCTTT. Translating gives CALRAAGDTEAFF.

The chain recombines TRBV28 with TRBJ2-7; tentative D call: TRBD1 (5 bases). The V gene lost 6 bases and the J gene lost 6 bases, with 21 bases spanning the gap. This CDR3 has 15 residues. Germline-derived CDR1 and CDR2 are MDHEN and SYDVKM. In DNA, the CDR3 is TGTGCCAGCAGGACCCCCCAGGGCGCGCGGAGCGAGCAGTACTTC. The encoded protein is CASRTPQGARSEQYF.

The V gene is TRBV5-4, the J gene TRBJ2-2; D call uncertain. The CDR3 is made up of 16 amino acids. The V and J ends lost 0 bases and 2 bases respectively, with 11 bases between them. Germline lookup yields CDR1 SGHNT and CDR2 YYREEE (reference sequence). In DNA form, the CDR3 reads TGTGCCAGCAGCTTGGGGGCTGACCTTAACACCGGGGAGCTGTTTTTT. Translated, it gives CASSLGADLNTGELFF.

Concerning this clone: An end of the junction does not agree with germline; a read error may underlie this. This chain links TRBV7-7 with TRBJ2-1, with 8 bases identical to TRBD2. The CDR3 totals 15 residues. Germline CDR1 SSHAT, CDR2 FNYEAQ (reference sequence). The DNA of the CDR3 is TGTGCTAGCAGCTTAGGGACTAGTGCGGCAAATGAGCAGTTCTTC. It translates to CASSLGTSAANEQFF.

The chain carries TRBV2 and TRBJ1-5; TRBD1 aligns across 11 bases. The CDR3 totals 16 residues. V gave up 5 bases and J gave up 2 bases; unmatched junction bases: 5. Germline CDR1 SNHLY, CDR2 FYNNEI. Here the CDR3 reads CASSTGTGGGNQPQHF. The DNA for the CDR3 is TGTGCCAGCAGTACAGGGACAGGGGGAGGCAATCAGCCCCAGCATTTT.

The chain joins TRBV18 to TRBJ2-7, with 12 bases that match TRBD2. Trimming cost V 2 bases and J 2 bases; bases outside gene matches: 7. Germline V gives CDR1 KGHSH, CDR2 LQKENI. The CDR3 has 17 residues. The CDR3 coding sequence is TGTGCCAGCTCACCAGGGACTAGCGGGCCATCTACCTACGAGCAGTACTTC. Translation gives CASSPGTSGPSTYEQYF.

The chain is built from TRBV19 and TRBJ1-5; 7 bases align to TRBD1. The V gene end was trimmed by 6 bases and the J gene end by 0 bases; junction bases not matched to a gene: 5. The length of the CDR3 is 15 residues. CDR1 LNHDA and CDR2 SQIVND come from the germline V gene (reference sequence). For the CDR3, the DNA is TGTGCCAGTAGAACAGGGGATTATAGCAATCAGCCCCAGCATTTT. It translates to CASRTGDYSNQPQHF.

CDR3: CASSLERGTGGQFF. In DNA form, the CDR3 reads TGTGCCAGCAGCTTGGAAAGGGGGACAGGGGGGCAGTTCTTC. The V call is TRBV5-6, the J call TRBJ2-1; 11 nucleotides line up with TRBD1. The CDR3 extends over 14 amino acids. Germline trimming cut 0 bases from V and 12 bases from J; bases unmatched to any gene: 5. The germline CDR1 and CDR2 sequences are SGHDT and YYEEEE. Supplemented by reference TRBV5-6 and TRBJ2-1, the full variable domain reads DAGVTQSPTHLIKTRGQQVTLRCSPKSGHDTVSWYQQALGQGPQFIFQYYEEEERQRGNFPDRFSGHQFPNYSSELNVNALLLGDSALYLCASSLERGTGGQFFGPGTRLTVL.

This chain links TRBV30 with TRBJ2-3; 7 bases map to TRBD1. This CDR3 comprises 16 residues. V lost 5 bases to trimming and J lost 6 bases; unmatched junction nucleotides: 17. CDR1 is GTSNPN and CDR2 is SVGIG in the germline V gene (reference sequence). DNA for the CDR3: TGTGCCTGGGGTCCGAGGTTGACAGGGACAATCGATACGCAGTATTTT. Its translation: CAWGPRLTGTIDTQYF.

The chain has TRBV5-1 and TRBJ2-5; a possible D gene is TRBD1 (6 bases). V was clipped by 5 bases and J by 5 bases, with 16 bases between them. Per the germline V gene, CDR1 is SGHRS and CDR2 is YFSETQ. This CDR3 contains 14 residues. The CDR3 sequence is CASRRLGGMETQYF. The DNA of the CDR3 is TGCGCCAGCAGAAGGTTAGGGGGTATGGAGACCCAGTACTTC. Complete variable domain (other parts from reference TRBV5-1 and TRBJ2-5): KAGVTQTPRYLIKTRGQQVTLSCSPISGHRSVSWYQQTPGQGLQFLFEYFSETQRNKGNFPGRFSGRQFSNSRSEMNVSTLELGDSALYLCASRRLGGMETQYFGPGTRLLVL.

This clone was detected once. The chain is built from TRBV27 and TRBJ2-5; D not certain. Per germline, CDR1 MNHEY and CDR2 SMNVEV (reference sequence). V lost 0 bases and J 1 base, leaving 6 bases between the germline ends. The length of the CDR3 is 14 residues. The CDR3 region is CASSLSWVQETQYF. CDR3 in DNA: TGTGCCAGCAGTTTATCTTGGGTCCAAGAGACCCAGTACTTC.

V and J are TRBV29-1 and TRBJ2-7; 9 bases fit TRBD1. Losses at the gene ends were 2 bases for V and 4 bases for J; bases not matched to a gene: 6. The germline CDR1 and CDR2 sequences are SQVTM and ANQGSEA. CDR3 length equals 14 residues. The CDR3 nucleotides read TGCAGCGTTGAAATGGGACAGGGCTATTACGAGCAGTACTTC. Translating gives CSVEMGQGYYEQYF.

V is TRBV5-6 and J is TRBJ2-7; D gene uncertain. Trimming removed 1 base from V and 2 bases from J, with 13 bases in between. CDR1 is SGHDT, CDR2 YYEEEE, per germline. The CDR3 has 15 residues. CDR3 residues: CASSLPGYPAYEQYF. The DNA of the CDR3 is TGTGCCAGCAGCTTGCCCGGGTACCCTGCCTACGAGCAGTACTTC.

The chain uses TRBV28 and TRBJ1-3; the D gene is possibly TRBD1 (5 bases). The germline V and J ends were trimmed by 5 bases and 4 bases, with 15 bases remaining between them. The CDR3 totals 15 residues. Germline V gene data show CDR1 as MDHEN and CDR2 as SYDVKM. Here the CDR3 DNA reads TGTGCCAGCAGTCTCCGGACAAATCTGGGAAACACCATATATTTT. Its translation: CASSLRTNLGNTIYF.

This chain joins TRBV6-5 and TRBJ1-5; the D gene is possibly TRBD1 (5 bases). Per the germline V gene, CDR1 is MNHEY and CDR2 is SVGAGI. V lost 6 bases and J 0 bases, leaving 12 bases between the germline ends. The CDR3 covers 15 residues. The DNA of the CDR3 is TGTGCCAGCAGCCCTCAGGGTAATAGCAATCAGCCCCAGCATTTT. Amino acid sequence: CASSPQGNSNQPQHF.

This chain uses TRBV7-8 with TRBJ2-5; D not resolved. Deletions cut 8 bases from V and 5 bases from J, with 12 bases between. In germline, CDR1 is SGHVS, CDR2 FQNEAQ. The CDR3 contains 12 residues. CDR3 nucleotide sequence: TGTGCCAGCCGATCCGGGTTGGAGACCCAGTACTTC. Translation: CASRSGLETQYF.

The V call is TRBV6-6, the J call TRBJ1-4, with D perhaps TRBD1 (6 bases). The germline gives CDR1 MNHNY, CDR2 SVGAGI (reference sequence). This CDR3 is 15 amino acids long. V was cut by 7 bases and J by 8 bases, with 20 bases left in between. The CDR3, as DNA: TGTGCCAGCAAGAATACAGGGATCGGGGGGGAAAAACTGTTTTTT. This encodes CASKNTGIGGEKLFF.

V and J are TRBV18 and TRBJ1-5; D is undetermined. CDR3 length equals 12 residues. V lost 4 bases to trimming and J lost 3 bases, with 4 bases between them. Germline V lookup: CDR1 KGHSH, CDR2 LQKENI. CDR3 residues: CASSRTNQPQHF. The CDR3 DNA follows: TGTGCCAGCTCACGAACCAATCAGCCCCAGCATTTT.

The sample holds one count of this clone. The chain recombines TRBV27 with TRBJ2-7; no clear D gene. Trimming stripped 8 bases from V and 4 bases from J, with 15 bases between. Germline-derived CDR1 and CDR2 are MNHEY and SMNVEV (reference sequence). This CDR3 spans 13 amino acids. The CDR3 sequence: CASWPKQTYEQYF. The CDR3 DNA reads TGTGCCAGCTGGCCTAAACAGACATACGAGCAGTACTTC.

The V and J genes are TRBV10-1 and TRBJ2-2; TRBD2 matches at 10 bases. V lost 0 bases to trimming and J lost 3 bases; unmatched junction nucleotides: 4. The germline gives CDR1 WNHNN, CDR2 SYGVQD (reference sequence). The CDR3 sequence is 17 residues long. As DNA, the CDR3 is TGCGCCAGCAGTGAGTCCATAGCGGGGGGCTACACCGGGGAGCTGTTTTTT. Its translation: CASSESIAGGYTGELFF.

V and J are TRBV7-9 and TRBJ1-2, with D possibly TRBD1 on 5 matching bases. Germline V gene sequence: CDR1 SEHNR, CDR2 FQNEAQ (reference sequence). This CDR3 contains 13 residues. Trimming removed 5 bases at V and 7 bases at J, with 14 bases between. DNA of the CDR3: TGTGCCAGCAGCGCCGGGACTCAGGGTGGCTACACCTTC. Protein: CASSAGTQGGYTF.

V gene TRBV28 combines with J gene TRBJ2-7, with TRBD1 identical over 11 bases. CDR1 is MDHEN, CDR2 SYDVKM, per germline. The CDR3 contains 17 residues. The V and J ends lost 4 bases and 3 bases, in that order; junction bases with no gene match: 11. The DNA for the CDR3 is TGTGCCAGCAGTTCCAGCTCCGGGACAGGGGGACTCTACGAGCAGTACTTC. Its protein product is CASSSSSGTGGLYEQYF.

The chain couples TRBV7-9 to TRBJ1-5; D is unclear. CDR1 and CDR2 (germline): SEHNR, FQNEAQ (reference sequence). This CDR3 region has 16 residues. Trimming left V 5 bases short and J 0 bases short, with 14 bases between. CDR3: CASSPGPDYSNQPQHF. DNA for the CDR3: TGTGCCAGCAGCCCTGGCCCAGATTATAGCAATCAGCCCCAGCATTTT.

This clone appeared a few times. This chain connects TRBV19 to TRBJ2-7; 10 bases fit TRBD1. Germline V CDR1 and CDR2: LNHDA, SQIVND (reference sequence). This CDR3 is 16 amino acids long. The junction had 10 bases not matched to a gene; V was cut back by 6 bases and J by 2 bases. The CDR3 is CASRRTGGQVPYEQYF. Here the CDR3 DNA reads TGTGCCAGTAGACGGACAGGGGGGCAGGTTCCCTACGAGCAGTACTTC.